This T cell receptor (beta chain) was profiled in a study of OX40 agonist ivuxolimab in advanced cancers. Study background: An anti-OX40 (CD134) antibody with agonistic activity, ivuxolimab, was administered to patients. While on treatment, patients had intravenous ivuxolimab at 0.01 to 10 mg/kg every 2 weeks. The study's findings and limits: Which antigen the expanded peripheral T cells recognized is unknown.

Collection of blood occurred at baseline, at cycle 4 day 1, and at cycle 7 day 1. Method: immunoSEQ multiplex PCR; TCRdb's copy keeps in-frame clones and lacks some. The table shows nearly 80,000 clones, with approximately 85% occurring only once. A note on this clone: Its antigen is still unknown.

From germline, CDR1 is SGHRS and CDR2 YFSETQ. The CDR3 sequence is 13 residues long. V lost 4 bases and J 5 bases, leaving 12 bases between the germline ends. This clonotype was sampled from an adult with an advanced solid tumor such as melanoma, head and neck, liver or kidney cancer. This chain uses TRBV5-1 with TRBJ1-1; no clear D. Sample: CD4+ or CD8+ T cells sorted from blood, taken in a trial of the OX40 agonist ivuxolimab. The CDR3 region is CASSPKAGTEAFF. Here the CDR3 DNA reads TGCGCCAGCAGCCCAAAGGCGGGAACTGAAGCTTTCTTT.